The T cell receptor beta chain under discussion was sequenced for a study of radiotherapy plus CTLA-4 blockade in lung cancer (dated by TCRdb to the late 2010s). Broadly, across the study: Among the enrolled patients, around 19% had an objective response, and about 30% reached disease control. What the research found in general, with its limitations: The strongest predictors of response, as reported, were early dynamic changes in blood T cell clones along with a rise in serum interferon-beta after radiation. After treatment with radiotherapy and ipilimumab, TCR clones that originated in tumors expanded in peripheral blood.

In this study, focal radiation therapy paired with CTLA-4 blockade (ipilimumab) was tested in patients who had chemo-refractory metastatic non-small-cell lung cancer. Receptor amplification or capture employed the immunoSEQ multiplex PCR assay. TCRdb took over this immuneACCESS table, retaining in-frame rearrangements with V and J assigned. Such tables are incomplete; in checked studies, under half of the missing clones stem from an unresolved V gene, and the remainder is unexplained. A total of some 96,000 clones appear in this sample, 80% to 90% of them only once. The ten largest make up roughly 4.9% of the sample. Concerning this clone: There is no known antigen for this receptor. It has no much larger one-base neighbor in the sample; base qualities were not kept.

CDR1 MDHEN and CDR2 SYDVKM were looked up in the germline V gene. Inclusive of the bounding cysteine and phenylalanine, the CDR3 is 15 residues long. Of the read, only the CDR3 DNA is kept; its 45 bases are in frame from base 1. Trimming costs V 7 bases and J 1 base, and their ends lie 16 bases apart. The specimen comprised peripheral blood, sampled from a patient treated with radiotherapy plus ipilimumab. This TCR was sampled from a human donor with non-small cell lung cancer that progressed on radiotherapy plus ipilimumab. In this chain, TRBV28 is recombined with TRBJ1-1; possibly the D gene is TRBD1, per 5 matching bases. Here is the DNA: TGTGCCAGCACCGCGGGACTTTTAAGGAACACTGAAGCTTTCTTT. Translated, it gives CASTAGLLRNTEAFF.